Below, one T cell receptor (beta chain) is given with its context. The data are from a study of control samples from healthy donors and cancer patients. This CDR3 contains 15 residues. V shed 3 bases and J 1 base; nucleotides not matched to a gene: 3. Germline V lookup: CDR1 SGHAT, CDR2 FQDESV (reference sequence). Here immunoSEQ multiplex PCR was the method, and the copy in TCRdb shows in-frame clones only, minus some. This sample has 70,000 to 100,000 clones, with about 89% found just once. This rearrangement joins TRBV11-1 to TRBJ1-1; 9 nucleotides align to TRBD1. Specimen: blood. The TCR originated in a woman aged 60-70 years in good health. DNA for the CDR3: TGTGCCAGCAGCTTTGGGACAGGGTGGAACACTGAAGCTTTCTTT. It is translated as CASSFGTGWNTEAFF.